Below, 31 T cell receptor beta chains from the same sample are listed, as sequenced in a study of shared clonotypes between healthy human individuals. The table came from immunoSEQ multiplex PCR; TCRdb's copy has only in-frame clones and leaves some out. This table has hundreds of thousands of clones, over 65% appearing once. Sequences were obtained from memory CD4+ T cells sorted from blood. Subset described: CD45RA-negative fraction. These TCRs come from a woman in her thirties in good health.

This clone was found many times. The chain carries TRBV5-4 and TRBJ2-2, with D perhaps matching TRBD2 (5 bases). Per germline, CDR1 SGHNT and CDR2 YYREEE (reference sequence). The CDR3 has 15 residues. V was trimmed by 4 bases and J by 6 bases, leaving 16 bases between them. CDR3 nucleotides: TGTGCCAGCAGCGGAGGACCCCTATTGGCCGGGGAGCTGTTTTTT. It yields the protein CASSGGPLLAGELFF.

This clone was detected only a few times. CDR3: CASSLGQGEGYTF. As DNA, the CDR3 is TGTGCCAGCAGCTTAGGACAGGGTGAAGGCTACACCTTC. The chain combines TRBV7-8 with TRBJ1-2, with 7 bases identical to TRBD1. The germline CDR1 and CDR2 sequences are SGHVS and FQNEAQ. The CDR3 runs to 13 residues. J was trimmed by 8 bases and V by 1 base; bases with no gene match: 4.

This clone occurred a few times. The CDR3 reads CSVDRQGGEAFF. CDR3 DNA sequence: TGCAGCGTTGACAGGCAAGGGGGTGAAGCTTTCTTT. This chain uses TRBV29-1 with TRBJ1-1; the D gene is possibly TRBD1 (6 bases). The CDR3 totals 12 residues. Germline V gene lookup returns CDR1 SQVTM and CDR2 ANQGSEA. Trimming removed 3 bases from V and 7 bases from J, with 12 bases in between. Drawing the rest from reference TRBV29-1 and TRBJ1-1, the complete variable domain is SAVISQKPSRDICQRGTSLTIQCQVDSQVTMMFWYRQQPGQSLTLIATANQGSEATYESGFVIDKFPISRPNLTFSTLTVSNMSPEDSSIYLCSVDRQGGEAFFGQGTRLTVV.

This clone was counted once. V gene TRBV2 combines with J gene TRBJ1-1, with TRBD1 as a possible D gene (5 bases). Trimming took 7 bases from V and 1 from J, leaving 13 bases between them. The CDR3 totals 14 residues. Germline CDR1 and CDR2: SNHLY and FYNNEI. CDR3 sequence: CASTYFQGNTEAFF. The CDR3 DNA reads TGTGCCAGCACCTACTTCCAGGGGAACACTGAAGCTTTCTTT.

CDR3 protein: CASSFGGTQYF. CDR3 DNA sequence: TGCGCCAGCAGCTTTGGGGGTACGCAGTATTTT. The chain carries TRBV5-1 and TRBJ2-3; TRBD1 or TRBD2 may be the D gene (5 bases each). CDR3 length: 11 residues. In germline, CDR1 is SGHRS, CDR2 YFSETQ. The ends were cut back, 2 bases at V and 8 bases at J, with 6 bases in the middle.

This clone was seen a single time. This rearrangement joins TRBV5-1 to TRBJ2-3; 11 bases are shared with TRBD2. The ends lost 3 bases at V and 0 bases at J; junction bases unmatched: 3. The CDR3 runs to 16 residues. Germline-derived CDR1 and CDR2 are SGHRS and YFSETQ. CDR3 in DNA: TGCGCCAGCAGCTGGGGGACTAGCGGTAGCACAGATACGCAGTATTTT. It yields the protein CASSWGTSGSTDTQYF.

This chain joins TRBV4-1 and TRBJ1-2; D is ambiguous. The CDR3 runs to 13 residues. Germline loops: CDR1 MGHRA, CDR2 YSYEKL. V shed 2 bases and J shed 8 bases, with 12 bases lying between them. The CDR3 spells CASSQTRLWGYTF. CDR3 coding DNA: TGCGCCAGCAGCCAAACTAGACTCTGGGGCTACACCTTC.

The V and J genes are TRBV7-2 and TRBJ1-2, with 10 bases lining up with TRBD1. Germline loops: CDR1 SGHTA, CDR2 FQGNSA. V was clipped by 3 bases and J by 2 bases; unmatched bases: 3. This CDR3 has 15 amino acids. CDR3 protein: CASSFPGQGNYGYTF. The CDR3 DNA follows: TGTGCCAGCAGCTTTCCGGGACAGGGGAACTATGGCTACACCTTC.

This clone was observed a few times. J is TRBJ1-5 and V is TRBV6-5; D is perhaps TRBD1 (5 bases). The CDR3 is made up of 16 amino acids. V lost 0 bases, J lost 4 bases, and 13 bases lay in between. Germline loops: CDR1 MNHEY, CDR2 SVGAGI. CDR3 in DNA: TGTGCCAGCAGTTACTCAATACCGGCAGGGAATCAGCCCCAGCATTTT. Translating gives CASSYSIPAGNQPQHF.

This clone was counted between two and nine times. This chain uses TRBV5-1 with TRBJ2-1; 7 bases line up with TRBD1. V was pared by 1 base and J by 5 bases, with 3 bases of the junction left unmatched. The CDR3 contains 14 residues. The germline CDR1 and CDR2 sequences are SGHRS and YFSETQ. The CDR3 sequence: CASSLFQGDNEQFF. The CDR3 nucleotides are TGCGCCAGCAGCTTGTTCCAGGGGGACAATGAGCAGTTCTTC.

This clone appeared a single time. The CDR3 DNA reads TGTGCCAGTAGTATCCAGGGAGGTTCGGACATTCAGTACTTC. Translating it yields CASSIQGGSDIQYF. The rearrangement links TRBV19 to TRBJ2-4; D is possibly TRBD2 (6 bases). Trimming shortened V by 3 bases and J by 8 bases, and 14 bases separated the two germline ends. The CDR3 has 14 residues. The germline CDR1 and CDR2 sequences are LNHDA and SQIVND (reference sequence).

This clone occurred a few times. The rearrangement links TRBV7-9 to TRBJ1-2, with 9 bases that match TRBD1. The V segment lost 5 bases and the J segment 4 bases; nucleotides outside the gene matches: 8. The germline V gene encodes CDR1 SEHNR and CDR2 FQNEAQ (reference sequence). CDR3 length equals 15 residues. The CDR3 reads CASSTGTGSRYGYTF. DNA for the CDR3: TGTGCCAGCAGCACCGGGACAGGGAGCCGCTATGGCTACACCTTC.

The CDR3 bases are TGTGCCAGCAGTTCTGGACAGCGTAGCTATGGCTACACCTTC. Protein sequence: CASSSGQRSYGYTF. V and J are TRBV6-5 and TRBJ1-2, with a weak D call TRBD1 (6 bases). V gave up 4 bases and J gave up 4 bases, with 13 bases separating them. Per the germline V gene, CDR1 is MNHEY and CDR2 is SVGAGI. The CDR3 has 14 amino acids.

The V call is TRBV28, the J call TRBJ1-1; no clear D. V was shortened by 1 base and J by 0 bases, with 12 bases between the two germline ends. The CDR3 runs 16 residues. Germline V gene data show CDR1 as MDHEN and CDR2 as SYDVKM. The CDR3 spells CASSLFATSMNTEAFF. The CDR3 DNA is TGTGCCAGCAGTTTATTCGCCACCTCGATGAACACTGAAGCTTTCTTT.

This chain connects TRBV27 to TRBJ2-6; 10 nucleotides agree with TRBD1. Trimming took 4 bases from V and 0 from J; bases not matched to a gene: 9. Per germline, CDR1 MNHEY and CDR2 SMNVEV (reference sequence). This CDR3 is built from 19 residues. The CDR3 region is CASSWRQGAGNSGANVLTF. DNA of the CDR3: TGTGCCAGCAGTTGGCGACAGGGGGCTGGGAACTCTGGGGCCAACGTCCTGACTTTC.

The chain couples TRBV28 to TRBJ2-7, with D hard to call. CDR1 and CDR2 (germline): MDHEN, SYDVKM. The CDR3 length is 14 residues. Trimming took off 5 bases at V and 1 base at J, with 12 bases between the two ends. The DNA for the CDR3 is TGTGCCAGCAGTAGGCTCCTTAGATCCTACGAGCAGTACTTC. This encodes CASSRLLRSYEQYF.

This chain joins TRBV7-9 and TRBJ2-7; D possibly uses TRBD1 or TRBD2 (5 bases each). The CDR3 loop spans 15 amino acids. The germline V gene encodes CDR1 SEHNR and CDR2 FQNEAQ (reference sequence). Trimming stripped 5 bases from V and 7 bases from J, with 21 bases between. This CDR3 reads CASSLSPSGQGEQYF. In nucleotides, the CDR3 is TGTGCCAGCAGCCTTAGCCCCAGCGGCCAGGGAGAGCAGTACTTC.

This chain links TRBV7-9 with TRBJ2-5; 9 bases line up with TRBD1. The V gene end was trimmed by 3 bases and the J gene end by 5 bases; junction bases not matched to a gene: 10. The CDR3 is made up of 16 amino acids. Germline lookup yields CDR1 SEHNR and CDR2 FQNEAQ (reference sequence). CDR3 coding DNA: TGTGCCAGCAGCTTTACACCGGGACAGGGAGTTGAGACCCAGTACTTC. This codes for CASSFTPGQGVETQYF.

The V call is TRBV5-4, the J call TRBJ2-1; the match to TRBD2 covers 14 bases. The CDR3 runs to 16 residues. Germline trimming cut 4 bases from V and 2 bases from J; bases unmatched to any gene: 2. From germline, CDR1 is SGHNT and CDR2 YYREEE (reference sequence). For the CDR3, the DNA is TGTGCCAGCAGCCCGGGACTAGCGGGGGCCTACAATGAGCAGTTCTTC. This sequence encodes CASSPGLAGAYNEQFF.

Here the CDR3 DNA reads TGCGCCAGCAGCCCGCCCGAAGCGGGAGGGGCCAAAAACATTCAGTACTTC. Translated: CASSPPEAGGAKNIQYF. The chain links TRBV4-1 to TRBJ2-4; the match to TRBD2 covers 10 bases. Losses at the gene ends were 4 bases for V and 1 base for J; bases not matched to a gene: 7. This CDR3 spans 17 amino acids. Germline CDR1 and CDR2: MGHRA and YSYEKL.

The genes are TRBV2 and TRBJ1-6; possible D gene TRBD1, 5 bases. Deletions cut 7 bases from V and 6 bases from J, with 10 bases between. This CDR3 region has 13 residues. Germline V gives CDR1 SNHLY, CDR2 FYNNEI. The CDR3 DNA sequence: TGTGCCAGCACTGGGGCCGTTAATTCACCCCTCCACTTT. Translation: CASTGAVNSPLHF.

The gene calls are TRBV11-2 and TRBJ2-3, with 13 bases aligning to TRBD2. Germline V lookup: CDR1 SGHAT, CDR2 FQNNGV. CDR3 length: 15 residues. The ends lost 8 bases at V and 1 base at J; junction bases unmatched: 3. CDR3 loop: CASGLAGEGTDTQYF. The DNA for the CDR3 is TGTGCCAGCGGACTAGCGGGAGAGGGCACAGATACGCAGTATTTT.

V is TRBV5-4 and J is TRBJ2-1; D is undetermined. The germline CDR1 and CDR2 sequences are SGHNT and YYREEE (reference sequence). V lost 1 base and J 5 bases, leaving 10 bases between the germline ends. The CDR3 has 14 residues. The CDR3 region is CASSLSRSHNEQFF. The DNA of the CDR3 is TGTGCCAGCAGCTTGAGTCGGTCCCACAATGAGCAGTTCTTC.

The J gene is TRBJ1-5, the V gene TRBV7-6, with D possibly matching TRBD1 (6 bases). The CDR3 runs 15 residues. The germline CDR1 and CDR2 sequences are SGHVS and FNYEAQ. Trimming removed 5 bases at V and 4 bases at J, with 15 bases between. CDR3 nucleotide sequence: TGTGCCAGCAGCCCGGGGGGGGGCTGGAATCAGCCCCAGCATTTT. Residues: CASSPGGGWNQPQHF.

This clone was found a few times. The rearrangement links TRBV12-2 to TRBJ1-1; the D call TRBD1 from the table was never checked on the DNA. TRBV12-2 is described as a pseudogene. This CDR3 region has 19 residues. The CDR3 reads CASRLAEGQAGRENTEAFF. DNA of the CDR3: TGTGCAAGTCGCTTAGCTGAGGGACAGGCTGGACGGGAGAACACTGAAGCTTTCTTT.

The CDR3 loop is CASSRTGYGYTF. The DNA of the CDR3 is TGTGCCAGTAGTAGGACAGGATATGGCTACACCTTC. This sequence joins TRBV19 and TRBJ1-2, with 7 bases aligning to TRBD1. After removal of 4 bases from V and 5 bases from J, the junction contained 1 base not matched to a gene. In germline, CDR1 is LNHDA, CDR2 SQIVND (reference sequence). CDR3 size: 12 residues. Complete variable domain (other parts from reference TRBV19 and TRBJ1-2): DGGITQSPKYLFRKEGQNVTLSCEQNLNHDAMYWYRQDPGQGLRLIYYSQIVNDFQKGDIAEGYSVSREKKESFPLTVTSAQKNPTAFYLCASSRTGYGYTFGSGTRLTVV.

The CDR3 reads CASSYGTGQGQPQHF. CDR3 in DNA: TGTGCCAGCAGCTACGGGACAGGTCAAGGTCAGCCCCAGCATTTT. This sequence joins TRBV7-2 and TRBJ1-5; 8 bases agree with TRBD1. Germline CDR1 is SGHTA and CDR2 is FQGNSA. Unmatched junction bases numbered 8, after V lost 4 bases and J lost 6 bases. There are 15 residues in the CDR3.

This chain uses TRBV28 with TRBJ2-7; D remains unclear. The CDR3 is 11 residues long. Germline V gives CDR1 MDHEN, CDR2 SYDVKM. V dropped 5 bases and J dropped 3 bases, with 5 bases sitting between them. CDR3 residues: CASSAFYEQYF. CDR3 nucleotide sequence: TGTGCCAGCAGTGCCTTCTACGAGCAGTACTTC.

V usage is TRBV28 and J usage is TRBJ2-1; tentative D call: TRBD2 (6 bases). The CDR3 is 15 residues long. Germline V lookup: CDR1 MDHEN, CDR2 SYDVKM. Trimming left V 6 bases short and J 6 bases short, with 18 bases between. Here the CDR3 reads CASRPSYGGFNEQFF. The CDR3, as DNA: TGTGCCAGCAGGCCAAGTTACGGGGGTTTCAATGAGCAGTTCTTC.

The CDR3 loop reads CASSQSWPYEQYF. The DNA for the CDR3 is TGCGCCAGCAGTCAATCGTGGCCCTACGAGCAGTACTTC. V gene TRBV23-1 combines with J gene TRBJ2-7; D remains unclear. TRBV23-1 is treated as an ORF (open reading frame) with a function not yet certain. V was clipped by 0 bases and J by 2 bases, with 5 bases between them. The CDR3 contains 13 residues.

J is TRBJ1-5 and V is TRBV6-5, with D hard to call. Germline assignment: CDR1 MNHEY and CDR2 SVGAGI. The CDR3 is 15 amino acids. The ends were cut back, 6 bases at V and 1 base at J, with 13 bases in the middle. The CDR3 spells CASRSDGGSNQPQHF. CDR3 bases: TGTGCCAGCAGAAGTGACGGAGGGAGCAATCAGCCCCAGCATTTT.